These T cell receptor beta chains were read from a single sample in a study of T cell repertoires in cytomegalovirus infection. These receptors have no known antigen. TCRdb re-called the reads through MiXCR, storing one row per CDR3 protein. The sample lists 550,000 to 700,000 distinct CDR3 sequences; around two fifths were seen once. The sample here was cultured PBMCs, taken from culture after CMV antigen stimulation. All receptors derive from a human donor in good health (CMV status not recorded). Some clones in this sample may be carry-over from other donors' samples. Each CDR3 is given with its conserved first and last residue. D genes are given only for firm matches. Some rows mark clone size as missing; the rest say once, few, many or name a class of expanded clone.

J: TRBJ2-7
D: TRBD2
size: -
V: TRBV7-2
CDR3: CASSFTGGDEQYF
DNA: TGTGCCAGCAGCTTCACGGGAGGCGACGAGCAGTACTTC

J: TRBJ2-1
D: TRBD2
size: few
V: TRBV6-6
CDR3: CASSPTGTSSVYEQFF
DNA: TGTGCCAGCAGCCCCACCGGGACTAGTTCTGTCTATGAGCAGTTCTTC

J: TRBJ2-3
D: -
size: few
V: TRBV7-6
CDR3: CASSLDLSSTDTQYF
DNA: TGTGCCAGCAGCTTAGACTTGAGTAGCACAGATACGCAGTATTTT

J: TRBJ1-2
D: TRBD1
size: many
V: TRBV7-2
CDR3: CASSMGQGGGYTF
DNA: TGTGCCAGCAGCATGGGACAGGGAGGTGGCTACACCTTC

J: TRBJ2-1
D: TRBD2
size: few
V: TRBV6-2/TRBV6-3
CDR3: CASRVLAGGYNEQFF
DNA: TGTGCCAGCAGGGTTCTAGCGGGAGGGTACAATGAGCAGTTCTTC

J: TRBJ1-1
D: -
size: -
V: TRBV28
CDR3: CASSFPPARNLNTEAFF
DNA: TGTGCCAGCAGTTTTCCCCCGGCGCGAAATTTGAACACTGAAGCTTTCTTT

J: TRBJ1-2
D: TRBD1
size: -
V: TRBV7-2
CDR3: CASSTRQGDYGYTF
DNA: TGTGCCAGCAGCACCCGACAGGGAGACTATGGCTACACCTTC

J: TRBJ1-5
D: -
size: many
V: TRBV7-2
CDR3: CASSLVGSNQPQHF
DNA: TGTGCCAGCAGCTTAGTGGGCAGCAATCAGCCCCAGCATTTT

J: TRBJ1-5
D: TRBD1
size: -
V: TRBV7-2
CDR3: CASSTYGTGEGQPQHF
DNA: TGTGCCAGCAGCACCTACGGGACAGGGGAAGGCCAGCCCCAGCATTTT

J: TRBJ1-6
D: -
size: few
V: TRBV6-1
CDR3: CASSGYRLSSYNSPLHF
DNA: TGTGCCAGCAGTGGATACCGCTTGAGCTCCTATAATTCACCCCTCCACTTT

J: TRBJ2-7
D: TRBD2
size: few
V: TRBV7-2
CDR3: CASSLAGGGTYEQYF
DNA: TGTGCCAGCAGCTTAGCGGGGGGGGGGACCTACGAGCAGTACTTC

J: TRBJ2-7
D: -
size: -
V: TRBV11-2
CDR3: CASSFAVGGTYEQYF
DNA: TGTGCCAGCAGCTTTGCGGTCGGCGGGACCTACGAGCAGTACTTC

J: TRBJ2-6
D: -
size: few
V: TRBV7-2
CDR3: CASSLVPISGANVLTF
DNA: TGTGCCAGCAGCTTAGTTCCCATTTCTGGGGCCAACGTCCTGACTTTC

J: TRBJ2-6
D: -
size: few
V: TRBV30
CDR3: CAWSAPENRASGANVLTF
DNA: TGTGCCTGGAGTGCCCCAGAGAATAGGGCTTCTGGGGCCAACGTCCTGACTTTC

J: TRBJ2-1
D: TRBD2
size: -
V: TRBV28
CDR3: CASKRLAGAQREQFF
DNA: TGTGCCAGCAAACGACTAGCGGGGGCTCAGCGGGAGCAGTTCTTC

J: TRBJ2-3
D: -
size: -
V: TRBV5-4
CDR3: CASSLAPWRDGDTQYF
DNA: TGTGCCAGCAGCTTGGCCCCGTGGCGGGATGGAGATACGCAGTATTTT

J: TRBJ1-6
D: -
size: -
V: TRBV12-3/TRBV12-4
CDR3: CASSLGQTNSPLHF
DNA: TGTGCCAGCAGCCTTGGACAGACCAATTCACCCCTCCACTTT

J: TRBJ2-5
D: TRBD1
size: -
V: TRBV28
CDR3: CASSNLPDRGVQETQYF
DNA: TGTGCCAGCAGCAATCTGCCGGACAGGGGGGTCCAAGAGACCCAGTACTTC

J: TRBJ1-5
D: -
size: -
V: TRBV11-2
CDR3: CASSLDPTLGEPQHF
DNA: TGTGCCAGCAGCTTAGACCCCACCCTCGGAGAGCCCCAGCATTTT

J: TRBJ2-1
D: -
size: -
V: TRBV20-1
CDR3: CSARLPYNEQFF
DNA: TGCAGTGCTAGGCTGCCCTACAATGAGCAGTTCTTC

J: TRBJ2-3
D: -
size: -
V: TRBV5-1
CDR3: CASSSRDMSTDTQYF
DNA: TGCGCCAGCAGTTCCCGGGACATGAGCACAGATACGCAGTATTTT

J: TRBJ1-2
D: TRBD1
size: -
V: TRBV2
CDR3: CASNRDRANYGYTF
DNA: TGTGCCAGCAATAGGGACAGGGCTAACTATGGCTACACCTTC

J: TRBJ2-2
D: TRBD2
size: -
V: TRBV7-2
CDR3: CASSVGLAGATGELFF
DNA: TGTGCCAGCAGTGTCGGCCTAGCGGGAGCCACCGGGGAGCTGTTTTTT

J: TRBJ1-5
D: -
size: few
V: TRBV7-2
CDR3: CASSVDRNRNQPQHF
DNA: TGTGCCAGCAGCGTCGACAGAAATCGCAATCAGCCCCAGCATTTT

J: TRBJ2-5
D: TRBD2
size: -
V: TRBV4-1
CDR3: CASSHSSGRLETQYF
DNA: TGCGCCAGCAGCCATAGTAGCGGGAGGCTTGAGACCCAGTACTTC

J: TRBJ2-1
D: -
size: -
V: TRBV7-2
CDR3: CASSQGAYNEQFF
DNA: TGTGCCAGCAGCCAAGGGGCCTACAATGAGCAGTTCTTC

J: TRBJ1-2
D: -
size: once
V: TRBV12-3/TRBV12-4
CDR3: CASSPPGSTNRMWGYTF
DNA: TGTGCCAGCAGTCCCCCCGGGAGTACAAATCGTATGTGGGGCTACACCTTC

J: TRBJ2-3
D: -
size: -
V: TRBV6-1
CDR3: CASSEEGYRQYF
DNA: TGTGCCAGCAGTGAAGAGGGCTACCGGCAGTATTTT

J: TRBJ2-5
D: -
size: -
V: TRBV13
CDR3: CASSSTGTNQETQYF
DNA: TGTGCCAGCAGTAGTACAGGGACAAACCAAGAGACCCAGTACTTC

J: TRBJ1-4
D: -
size: few
V: TRBV27
CDR3: CASSLGGIGLELFF
DNA: TGTGCCAGCAGTTTGGGAGGGATCGGCCTCGAACTGTTTTTT

J: TRBJ2-1
D: TRBD2
size: many
V: TRBV5-6
CDR3: CASSLAGGLNEQFF
DNA: TGTGCCAGCAGCTTAGCGGGGGGCCTCAATGAGCAGTTCTTC

J: TRBJ2-1
D: -
size: few
V: TRBV4-3
CDR3: CASSQYADRYNEQFF
DNA: TGCGCCAGCAGCCAGTACGCAGACCGTTACAATGAGCAGTTCTTC

J: TRBJ2-2
D: -
size: -
V: TRBV7-9
CDR3: CASSFLLGRIANTGELFF
DNA: TGTGCCAGCAGCTTCCTCCTGGGGAGGATCGCGAACACCGGGGAGCTGTTTTTT

J: TRBJ2-1
D: -
size: -
V: TRBV7-2
CDR3: CASSLAYMDEQFF
DNA: TGTGCCAGCAGCTTAGCCTATATGGATGAGCAGTTCTTC

J: TRBJ1-4
D: -
size: -
V: TRBV7-2
CDR3: CASSASTATNEKLFF
DNA: TGTGCCAGCAGCGCTTCCACGGCAACTAATGAAAAACTGTTTTTT

J: TRBJ1-5
D: -
size: -
V: TRBV20-1
CDR3: CSARGRAGQPQHF
DNA: TGCAGTGCTAGAGGGAGGGCAGGGCAGCCCCAGCATTTT

J: TRBJ1-4
D: -
size: -
V: TRBV20-1
CDR3: CSAKRGATNEKLFF
DNA: TGCAGTGCCAAGCGGGGGGCAACTAATGAAAAACTGTTTTTT

J: TRBJ2-7
D: -
size: -
V: TRBV20-1
CDR3: CSARDGGDTFPYEQYF
DNA: TGCAGTGCTAGAGATGGGGGGGACACCTTTCCCTACGAGCAGTACTTC

J: TRBJ2-1
D: -
size: -
V: TRBV10-3
CDR3: CAISPSIIPSYNEQFF
DNA: TGTGCCATCAGTCCCTCTATAATTCCTTCCTACAATGAGCAGTTCTTC

J: TRBJ2-5
D: -
size: -
V: TRBV15
CDR3: CATSRTYRNQETQYF
DNA: TGTGCCACCAGCAGAACATACCGGAATCAAGAGACCCAGTACTTC

J: TRBJ1-4
D: -
size: few
V: TRBV7-2
CDR3: CASSLSGGGMLFF
DNA: TGTGCCAGCAGCTTATCCGGCGGGGGGATGCTGTTTTTT

J: TRBJ2-7
D: -
size: -
V: TRBV10-3
CDR3: CAINRTPAEQYF
DNA: TGTGCCATCAACAGGACACCCGCTGAGCAGTACTTC

J: TRBJ1-5
D: -
size: -
V: TRBV20-1
CDR3: CSAPGGSINRLNQPQHF
DNA: TGCAGTGCCCCGGGGGGCTCGATTAACCGACTGAATCAGCCCCAGCATTTT

J: TRBJ2-2
D: -
size: -
V: TRBV14
CDR3: CASSRHPSGLGTGELFF
DNA: TGTGCCAGCAGCCGACATCCCTCAGGACTGGGCACCGGGGAGCTGTTTTTT

J: TRBJ2-5
D: -
size: -
V: TRBV10-3
CDR3: CAISPDKSQETQYF
DNA: TGTGCCATCAGTCCGGACAAAAGCCAAGAGACCCAGTACTTC